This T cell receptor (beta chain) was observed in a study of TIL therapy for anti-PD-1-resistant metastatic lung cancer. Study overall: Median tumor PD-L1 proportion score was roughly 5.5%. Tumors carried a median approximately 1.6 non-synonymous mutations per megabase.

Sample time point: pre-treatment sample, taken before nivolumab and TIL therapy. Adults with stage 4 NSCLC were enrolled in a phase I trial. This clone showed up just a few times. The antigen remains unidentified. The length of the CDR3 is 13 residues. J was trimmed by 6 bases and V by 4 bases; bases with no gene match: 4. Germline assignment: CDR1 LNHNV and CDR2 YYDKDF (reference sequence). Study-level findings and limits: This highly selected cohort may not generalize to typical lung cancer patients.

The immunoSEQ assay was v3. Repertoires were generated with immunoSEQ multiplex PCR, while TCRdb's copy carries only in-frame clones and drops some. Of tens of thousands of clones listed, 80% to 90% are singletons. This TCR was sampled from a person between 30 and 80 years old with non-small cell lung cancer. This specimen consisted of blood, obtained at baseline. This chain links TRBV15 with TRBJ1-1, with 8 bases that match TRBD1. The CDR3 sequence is CATSITGGAEAFF. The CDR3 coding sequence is TGTGCCACCAGCATAACAGGGGGGGCTGAAGCTTTCTTT.